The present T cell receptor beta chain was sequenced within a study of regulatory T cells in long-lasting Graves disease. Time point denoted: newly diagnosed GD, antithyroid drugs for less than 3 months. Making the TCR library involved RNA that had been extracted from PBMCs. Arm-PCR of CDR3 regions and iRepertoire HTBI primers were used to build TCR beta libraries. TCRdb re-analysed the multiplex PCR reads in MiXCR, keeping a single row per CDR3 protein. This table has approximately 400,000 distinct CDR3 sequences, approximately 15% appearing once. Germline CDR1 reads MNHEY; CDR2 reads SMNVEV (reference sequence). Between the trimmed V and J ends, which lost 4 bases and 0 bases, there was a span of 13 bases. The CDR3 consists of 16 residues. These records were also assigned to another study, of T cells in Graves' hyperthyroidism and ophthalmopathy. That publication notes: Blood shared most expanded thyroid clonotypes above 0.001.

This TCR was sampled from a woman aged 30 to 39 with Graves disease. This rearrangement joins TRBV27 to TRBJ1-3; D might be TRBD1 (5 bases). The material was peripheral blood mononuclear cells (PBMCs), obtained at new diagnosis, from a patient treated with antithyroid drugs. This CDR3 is CASSSPTARSGNTIYF. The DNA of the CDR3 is TGTGCCAGCAGTTCCCCGACAGCCCGCTCTGGAAACACCATATATTTT.